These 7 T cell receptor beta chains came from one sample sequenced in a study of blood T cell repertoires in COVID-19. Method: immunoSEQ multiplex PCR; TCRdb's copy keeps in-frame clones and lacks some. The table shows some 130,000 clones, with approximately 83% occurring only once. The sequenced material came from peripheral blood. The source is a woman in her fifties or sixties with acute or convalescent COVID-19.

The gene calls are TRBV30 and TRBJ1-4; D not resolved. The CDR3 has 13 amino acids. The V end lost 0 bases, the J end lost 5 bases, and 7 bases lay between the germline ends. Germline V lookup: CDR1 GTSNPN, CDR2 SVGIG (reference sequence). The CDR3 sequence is CAWSVRENEKLFF. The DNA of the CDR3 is TGTGCCTGGAGTGTACGTGAGAATGAAAAACTGTTTTTT.

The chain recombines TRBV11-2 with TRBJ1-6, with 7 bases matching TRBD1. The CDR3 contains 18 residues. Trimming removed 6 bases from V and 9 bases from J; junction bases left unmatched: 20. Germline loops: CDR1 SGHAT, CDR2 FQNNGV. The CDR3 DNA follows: TGTGCCAGCAGATCCAATCAAAGACAGGGCTTATTAGGTTCACCCCTCCACTTT. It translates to CASRSNQRQGLLGSPLHF.

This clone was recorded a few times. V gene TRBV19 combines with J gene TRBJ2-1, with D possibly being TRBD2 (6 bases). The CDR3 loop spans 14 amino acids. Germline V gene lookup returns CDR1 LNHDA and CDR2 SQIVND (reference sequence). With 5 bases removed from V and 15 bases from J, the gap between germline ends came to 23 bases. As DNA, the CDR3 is TGTGCCAGTAGTCCAGCGAAGGACGGGACGCGGGGGTTCTTC. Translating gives CASSPAKDGTRGFF.

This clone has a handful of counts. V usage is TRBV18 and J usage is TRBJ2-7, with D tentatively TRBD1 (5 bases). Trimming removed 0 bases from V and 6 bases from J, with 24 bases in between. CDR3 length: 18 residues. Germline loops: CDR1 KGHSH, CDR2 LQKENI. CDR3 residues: CASSPPYHDKSGSGEQYF. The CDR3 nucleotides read TGTGCCAGCTCACCACCTTACCACGATAAATCAGGGTCCGGCGAGCAGTACTTC.

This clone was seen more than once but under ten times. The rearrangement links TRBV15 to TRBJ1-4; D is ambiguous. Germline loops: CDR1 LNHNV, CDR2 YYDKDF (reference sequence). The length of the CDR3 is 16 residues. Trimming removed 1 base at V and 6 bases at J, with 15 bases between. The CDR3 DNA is TGTGCCACCAGCAGAGGACGGGGAAACGGGGATGAAAAACTGTTTTTT. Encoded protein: CATSRGRGNGDEKLFF.

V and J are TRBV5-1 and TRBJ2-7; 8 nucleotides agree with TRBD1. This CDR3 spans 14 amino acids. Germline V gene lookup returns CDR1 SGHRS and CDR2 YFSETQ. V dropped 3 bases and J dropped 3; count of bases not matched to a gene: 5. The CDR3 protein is CASSSQGALYEQYF. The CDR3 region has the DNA TGCGCCAGCAGCTCGCAGGGGGCTCTCTACGAGCAGTACTTC.

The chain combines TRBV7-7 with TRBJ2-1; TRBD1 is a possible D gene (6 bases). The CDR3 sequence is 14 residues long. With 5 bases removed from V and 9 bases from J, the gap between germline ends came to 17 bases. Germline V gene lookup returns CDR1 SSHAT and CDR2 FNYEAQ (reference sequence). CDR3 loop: CASSESDRPGEQFF. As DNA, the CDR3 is TGTGCCAGCAGCGAATCCGACAGGCCGGGTGAGCAGTTCTTC. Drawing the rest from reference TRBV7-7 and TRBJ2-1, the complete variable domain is GAGVSQSPRYKVTKRGQDVTLRCDPISSHATLYWYQQALGQGPEFLTYFNYEAQPDKSGLPSDRFSAERPEGSISTLTIQRTEQRDSAMYRCASSESDRPGEQFFGPGTRLTVL.